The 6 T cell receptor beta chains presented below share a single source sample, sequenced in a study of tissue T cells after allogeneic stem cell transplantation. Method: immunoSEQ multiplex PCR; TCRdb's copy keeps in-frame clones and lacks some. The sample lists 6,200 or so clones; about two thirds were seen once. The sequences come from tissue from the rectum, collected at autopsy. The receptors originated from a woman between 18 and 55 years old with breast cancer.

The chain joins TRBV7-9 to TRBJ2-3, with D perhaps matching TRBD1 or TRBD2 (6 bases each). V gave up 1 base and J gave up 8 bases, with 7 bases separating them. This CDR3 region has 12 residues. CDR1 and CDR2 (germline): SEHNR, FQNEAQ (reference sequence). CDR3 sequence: CASSLEGGTQYF. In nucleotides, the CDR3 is TGTGCCAGCAGCTTAGAGGGGGGTACGCAGTATTTT. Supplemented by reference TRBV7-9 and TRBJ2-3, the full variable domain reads DTGVSQNPRHKITKRGQNVTFRCDPISEHNRLYWYRQTLGQGPEFLTYFQNEAQLEKSRLLSDRFSAERPKGSFSTLEIQRTEQGDSAMYLCASSLEGGTQYFGPGTRLTVL.

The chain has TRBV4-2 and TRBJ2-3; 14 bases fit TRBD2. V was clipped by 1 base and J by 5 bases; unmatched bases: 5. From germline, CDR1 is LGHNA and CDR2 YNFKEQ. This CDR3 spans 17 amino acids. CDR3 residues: CASSQGGLAGAGDTQYF. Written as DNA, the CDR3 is TGTGCCAGCAGCCAAGGGGGACTAGCGGGGGCGGGAGATACGCAGTATTTT.

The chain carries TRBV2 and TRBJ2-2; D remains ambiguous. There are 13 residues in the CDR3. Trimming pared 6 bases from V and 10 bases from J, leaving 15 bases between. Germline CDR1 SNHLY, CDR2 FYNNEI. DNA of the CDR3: TGTGCCAGCAGCCCCGGCATTCCGCTGGAGCTGTTTTTT. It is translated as CASSPGIPLELFF. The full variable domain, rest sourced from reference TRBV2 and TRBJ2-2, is EPEVTQTPSHQVTQMGQEVILRCVPISNHLYFYWYRQILGQKVEFLVSFYNNEISEKSEIFDDQFSVERPDGSNFTLKIRSTKLEDSAMYFCASSPGIPLELFFGEGSRLTVL.

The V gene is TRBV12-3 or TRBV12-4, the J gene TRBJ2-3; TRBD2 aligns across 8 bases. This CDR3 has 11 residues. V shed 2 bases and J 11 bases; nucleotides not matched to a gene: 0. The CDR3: CASSLSGGQYF. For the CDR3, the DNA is TGTGCCAGCAGTTTAAGCGGGGGGCAGTATTTT.

The DNA of the CDR3 is TGTGCCAGCAGCCCTAGGACAGGGGAAGGCTACACCTTC. It encodes CASSPRTGEGYTF. The chain links TRBV7-9 to TRBJ1-2, with TRBD1 matching 9 bases. This CDR3 has 13 amino acids. V shed 5 bases and J 8 bases; nucleotides not matched to a gene: 6. CDR1 and CDR2 from the germline V gene are SEHNR and FQNEAQ (reference sequence).

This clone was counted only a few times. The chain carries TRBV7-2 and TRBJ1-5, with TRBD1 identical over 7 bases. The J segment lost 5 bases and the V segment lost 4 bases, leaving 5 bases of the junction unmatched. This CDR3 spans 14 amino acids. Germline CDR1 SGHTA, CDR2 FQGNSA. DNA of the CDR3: TGTGCCAGCAGCTCGACAGGGAGGGATCAGCCCCAGCATTTT. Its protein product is CASSSTGRDQPQHF.